This T cell receptor beta chain is drawn from a study of cytomegalovirus exposure and HLA in healthy donors. Study findings and constraints: What a later analysis showed was that several of the most significant clusters appeared linked to common viral pathogens.

The germline gives CDR1 MNHNS, CDR2 SASEGT. V was clipped by 5 bases and J by 5 bases, with 6 bases between them. The CDR3 is 11 residues long. The PCR used 60 Vbeta and 13 Jbeta primers. Under the authors' procedure: Later analysis identified some 88 million unique TCR beta chains, approximately 11 million shared. TCRdb's copy holds only in-frame clones and misses some; the assay was immunoSEQ multiplex PCR. V and J calls and clone size are as listed in that table; D and trimming were resolved from the DNA. The table has a few hundred thousand clones, about 80% seen once. Healthy bone marrow donors made up the donor group. Details on this clone: Its antigen is not identified.

This chain links TRBV6-1 with TRBJ2-5; no clear D. The clonotype comes from a girl aged 2 to 9 in good health and CMV-seronegative. Sequencing was carried out using PBMCs. The CDR3 is CASSPFETQYF. The DNA of the CDR3 is TGTGCCAGCAGTCCCTTCGAGACCCAGTACTTC.